What follows are 7 T cell receptor beta chains derived from one specimen sequenced in a study of T cells in Graves' hyperthyroidism and ophthalmopathy. TCR beta CDR3 sequences were amplified from RNA transcripts. With the HTBI primer set, the TCR CDR3 went through a first round of RT-PCR. A single record per CDR3 protein comes from TCRdb applying MiXCR to the multiplex PCR reads. The sample has more than 300,000 distinct CDR3 sequences, about 14% seen once. Input material: blood. These receptors were taken from a woman aged 25 to 39 with Graves' ophthalmopathy.

This clonotype was recorded at least ten times. The chain uses TRBV28 and TRBJ1-5, with a tentative D call TRBD1 (6 bases). Trimming removed 1 base at V and 7 bases at J, with 11 bases between. This CDR3 region has 14 residues. CDR1 is MDHEN, CDR2 SYDVKM, per germline. CDR3 sequence: CASSLSGVGQPQHF. In DNA, the CDR3 is TGTGCCAGCAGTTTATCAGGGGTAGGGCAGCCCCAGCATTTT.

This clonotype appeared many times. V is TRBV13 and J is TRBJ2-1; 9 bases are a match to TRBD1. In germline, CDR1 is PRHDT, CDR2 FYEKMQ (reference sequence). CDR3 size: 15 residues. The V segment lost 7 bases and the J segment 7 bases; nucleotides outside the gene matches: 11. The CDR3 reads CASTPGTGFMNEQFF. The DNA for the CDR3 is TGTGCCAGCACCCCAGGGACAGGGTTTATGAATGAGCAGTTCTTC.

There are many counts of this clonotype. The J gene is TRBJ2-1, the V gene TRBV3-1; D unclear. V gave up 0 bases and J gave up 4 bases, with 7 bases separating them. The germline V gene encodes CDR1 LGHDT and CDR2 YNNKEL (reference sequence). The CDR3 covers 14 residues. The CDR3 DNA reads as TGTGCCAGCAGCCAAGATATAGGGTACAATGAGCAGTTCTTC. Its translation: CASSQDIGYNEQFF.

This clonotype appeared many times. The V gene is TRBV20-1, the J gene TRBJ1-1; D uncertain. The CDR3 is made up of 9 amino acids. Trimming took off 0 bases at V and 11 bases at J, with 4 bases between the two ends. The germline V gene has CDR1 DFQATT and CDR2 SNEGSKA (reference sequence). CDR3 sequence reads: CSARDEAFF. The CDR3 DNA is TGCAGTGCTAGAGATGAGGCTTTCTTT.

This clonotype appeared many times. The CDR3 DNA sequence: TGTGCCAGCTGCCGCGGGGGGGCCTACAATGAGCAGTTCTTC. It encodes CASCRGGAYNEQFF. The gene calls are TRBV12-3 or TRBV12-4 and TRBJ2-1; 9 bases map to TRBD2. There are 14 residues in the CDR3. J gave up 2 bases and V 8 bases, and 4 bases lay outside the gene matches.

There are many counts of this clonotype. This chain joins TRBV6-1 and TRBJ2-5; D remains ambiguous. V lost 5 bases and J 5 bases, leaving 15 bases between the germline ends. Germline V lookup: CDR1 MNHNS, CDR2 SASEGT. CDR3 length: 14 amino acids. The CDR3 sequence is CASSPSVGRETQYF. CDR3 in DNA: TGTGCCAGCAGTCCTTCGGTAGGTCGGGAGACCCAGTACTTC.

This clonotype was detected many times. V and J are TRBV28 and TRBJ2-7; D is undetermined. The length of the CDR3 is 14 residues. Per germline, CDR1 MDHEN and CDR2 SYDVKM. V was shortened by 1 base and J by 0 bases, with 7 bases between the two germline ends. CDR3 residues: CASSLFARSYEQYF. Here the CDR3 DNA reads TGTGCCAGCAGTTTATTTGCGCGCTCCTACGAGCAGTACTTC. The variable domain in full, with the rest retrieved from reference TRBV28 and TRBJ2-7, is DVKVTQSSRYLVKRTGEKVFLECVQDMDHENMFWYRQDPGLGLRLIYFSYDVKMKEKGDIPEGYSVSREKKERFSLILESASTNQTSMYLCASSLFARSYEQYFGPGTRLTVT.